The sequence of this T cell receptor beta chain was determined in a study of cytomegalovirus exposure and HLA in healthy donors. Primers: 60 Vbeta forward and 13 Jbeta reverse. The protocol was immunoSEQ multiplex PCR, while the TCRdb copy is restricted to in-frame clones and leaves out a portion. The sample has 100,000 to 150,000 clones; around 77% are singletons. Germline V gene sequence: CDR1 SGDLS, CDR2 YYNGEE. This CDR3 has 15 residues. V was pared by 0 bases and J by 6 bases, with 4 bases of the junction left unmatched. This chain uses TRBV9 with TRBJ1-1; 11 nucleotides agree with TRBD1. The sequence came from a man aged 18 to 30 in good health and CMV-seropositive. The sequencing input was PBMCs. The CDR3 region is CASSVVGQGAPEAFF. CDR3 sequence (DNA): TGTGCCAGCAGCGTAGTAGGACAGGGGGCCCCTGAAGCTTTCTTT.